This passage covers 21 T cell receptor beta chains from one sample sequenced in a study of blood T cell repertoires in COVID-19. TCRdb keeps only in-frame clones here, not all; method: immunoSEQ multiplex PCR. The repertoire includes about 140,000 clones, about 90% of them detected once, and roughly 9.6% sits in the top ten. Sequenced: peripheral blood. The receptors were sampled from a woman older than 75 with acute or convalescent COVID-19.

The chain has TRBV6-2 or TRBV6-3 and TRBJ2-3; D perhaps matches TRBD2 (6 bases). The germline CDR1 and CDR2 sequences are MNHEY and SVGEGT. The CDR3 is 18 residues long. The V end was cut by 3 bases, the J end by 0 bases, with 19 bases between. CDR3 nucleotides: TGTGCCAGCAGTTATGAGAGGGGTAGCGGATACAGCACAGATACGCAGTATTTT. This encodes CASSYERGSGYSTDTQYF.

The CDR3 loop reads CASSPDRAGGNTIYF. CDR3 nucleotide sequence: TGTGCCAGCAGCCCAGACAGGGCCGGTGGAAACACCATATATTTT. V and J are TRBV4-2 and TRBJ1-3, with TRBD1 matching over 7 bases. The V and J ends lost 4 bases and 3 bases, in that order; junction bases with no gene match: 6. Germline values: CDR1 LGHNA, CDR2 YNFKEQ. The CDR3 runs 15 residues.

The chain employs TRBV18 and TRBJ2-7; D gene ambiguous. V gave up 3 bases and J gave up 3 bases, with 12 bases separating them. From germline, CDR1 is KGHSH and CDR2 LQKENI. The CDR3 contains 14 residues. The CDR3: CASSPLGTFYEQYF. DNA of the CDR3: TGTGCCAGCTCACCGCTAGGAACGTTCTACGAGCAGTACTTC.

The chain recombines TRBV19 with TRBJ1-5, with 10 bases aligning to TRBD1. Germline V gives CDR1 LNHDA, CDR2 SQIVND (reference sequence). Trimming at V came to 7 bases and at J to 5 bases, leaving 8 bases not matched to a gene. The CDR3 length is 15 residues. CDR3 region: CASTDRGLRDQPQHF. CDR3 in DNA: TGTGCCAGTACAGACAGGGGGCTTAGGGATCAGCCCCAGCATTTT. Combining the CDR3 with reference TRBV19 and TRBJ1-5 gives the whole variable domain DGGITQSPKYLFRKEGQNVTLSCEQNLNHDAMYWYRQDPGQGLRLIYYSQIVNDFQKGDIAEGYSVSREKKESFPLTVTSAQKNPTAFYLCASTDRGLRDQPQHFGDGTRLSIL.

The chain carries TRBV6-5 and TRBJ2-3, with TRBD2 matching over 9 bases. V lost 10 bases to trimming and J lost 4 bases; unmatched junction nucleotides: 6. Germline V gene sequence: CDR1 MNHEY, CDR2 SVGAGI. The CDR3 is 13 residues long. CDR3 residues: CATRGGLADTQYF. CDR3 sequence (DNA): TGTGCCACGCGGGGGGGCCTTGCAGATACGCAGTATTTT.

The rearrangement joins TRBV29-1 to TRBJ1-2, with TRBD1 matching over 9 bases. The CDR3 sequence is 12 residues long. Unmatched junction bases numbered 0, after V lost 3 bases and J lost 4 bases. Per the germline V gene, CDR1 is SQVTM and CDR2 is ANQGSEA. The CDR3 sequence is CSVETGGYGYTF. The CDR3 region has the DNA TGCAGCGTTGAGACAGGGGGCTATGGCTACACCTTC. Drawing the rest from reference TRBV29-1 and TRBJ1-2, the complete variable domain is SAVISQKPSRDICQRGTSLTIQCQVDSQVTMMFWYRQQPGQSLTLIATANQGSEATYESGFVIDKFPISRPNLTFSTLTVSNMSPEDSSIYLCSVETGGYGYTFGSGTRLTVV.

CDR3 in DNA: TGTGCCAGCTCACCATCACAGGAGCACCGGAGAGGTGGCTACACCTTC. Amino acids: CASSPSQEHRRGGYTF. V and J are TRBV18 and TRBJ1-2; a weak D match, TRBD1 (5 bases). The CDR3 is 16 residues long. V was shortened by 2 bases and J by 7 bases, with 20 bases between the two germline ends. Germline CDR1 is KGHSH and CDR2 is LQKENI.

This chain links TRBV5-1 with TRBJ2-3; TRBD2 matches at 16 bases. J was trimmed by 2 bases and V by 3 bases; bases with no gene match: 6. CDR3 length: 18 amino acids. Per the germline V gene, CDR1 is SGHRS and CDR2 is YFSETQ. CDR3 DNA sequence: TGCGCCAGCAGCTCCGGGACTAGCGGGGGGGCCCCCACAGATACGCAGTATTTT. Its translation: CASSSGTSGGAPTDTQYF. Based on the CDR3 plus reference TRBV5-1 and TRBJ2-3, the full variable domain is KAGVTQTPRYLIKTRGQQVTLSCSPISGHRSVSWYQQTPGQGLQFLFEYFSETQRNKGNFPGRFSGRQFSNSRSEMNVSTLELGDSALYLCASSSGTSGGAPTDTQYFGPGTRLTVL.

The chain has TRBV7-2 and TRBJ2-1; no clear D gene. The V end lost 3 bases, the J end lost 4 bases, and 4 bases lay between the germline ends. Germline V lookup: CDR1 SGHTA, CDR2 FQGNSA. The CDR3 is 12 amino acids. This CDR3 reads CASSFKYNEQFF. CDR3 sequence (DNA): TGTGCCAGCAGCTTCAAATACAATGAGCAGTTCTTC. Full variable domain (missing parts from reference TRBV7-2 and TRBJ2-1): GAGVSQSPSNKVTEKGKDVELRCDPISGHTALYWYRQSLGQGLEFLIYFQGNSAPDKSGLPSDRFSAERTGGSVSTLTIQRTQQEDSAVYLCASSFKYNEQFFGPGTRLTVL.

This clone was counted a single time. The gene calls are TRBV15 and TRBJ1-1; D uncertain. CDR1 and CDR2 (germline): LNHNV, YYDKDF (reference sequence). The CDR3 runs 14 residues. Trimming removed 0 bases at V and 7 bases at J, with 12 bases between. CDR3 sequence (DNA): TGTGCCACCAGCAGAGAAACCCCGGGTGGTGAAGCTTTCTTT. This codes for CATSRETPGGEAFF.

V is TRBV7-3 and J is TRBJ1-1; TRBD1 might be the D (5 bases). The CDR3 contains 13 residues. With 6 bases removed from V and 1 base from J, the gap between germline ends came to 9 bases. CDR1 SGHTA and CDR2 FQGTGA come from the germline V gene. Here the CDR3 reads CASSQGSNTEAFF. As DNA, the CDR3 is TGTGCCAGCAGTCAGGGATCGAACACTGAAGCTTTCTTT.

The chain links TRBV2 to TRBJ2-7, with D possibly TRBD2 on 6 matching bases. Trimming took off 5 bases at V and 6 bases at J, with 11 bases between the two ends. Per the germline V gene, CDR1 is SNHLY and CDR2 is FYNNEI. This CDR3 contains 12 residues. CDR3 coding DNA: TGTGCCAGCAGTCTAGTCGGGGGCGAGCAGTACTTC. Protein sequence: CASSLVGGEQYF.

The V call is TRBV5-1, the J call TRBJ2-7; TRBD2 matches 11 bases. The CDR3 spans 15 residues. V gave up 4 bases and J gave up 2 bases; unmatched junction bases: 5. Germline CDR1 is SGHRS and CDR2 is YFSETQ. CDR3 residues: CASSATSGGPYEQYF. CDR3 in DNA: TGCGCCAGCAGCGCTACTAGCGGGGGACCCTACGAGCAGTACTTC.

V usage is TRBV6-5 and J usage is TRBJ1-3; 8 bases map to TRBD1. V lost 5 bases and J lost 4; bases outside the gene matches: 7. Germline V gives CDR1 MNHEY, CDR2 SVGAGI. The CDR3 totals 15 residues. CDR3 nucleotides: TGTGCCAGCAGTCCGGACAGGGATTTCGGAAACACCATATATTTT. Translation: CASSPDRDFGNTIYF.

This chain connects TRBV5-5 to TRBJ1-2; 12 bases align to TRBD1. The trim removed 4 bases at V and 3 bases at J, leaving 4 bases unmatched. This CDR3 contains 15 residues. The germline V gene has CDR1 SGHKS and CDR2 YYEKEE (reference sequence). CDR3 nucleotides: TGTGCCAGCAGCCCGGGACAGGGGGCACACTATGGCTACACCTTC. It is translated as CASSPGQGAHYGYTF.

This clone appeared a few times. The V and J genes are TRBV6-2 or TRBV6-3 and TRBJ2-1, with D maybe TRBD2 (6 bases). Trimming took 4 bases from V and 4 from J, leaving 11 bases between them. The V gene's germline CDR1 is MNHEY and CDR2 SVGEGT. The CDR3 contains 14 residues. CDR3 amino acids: CASSSGSGYNEQFF. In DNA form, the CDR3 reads TGTGCCAGCAGTTCCGGAAGCGGGTACAATGAGCAGTTCTTC.

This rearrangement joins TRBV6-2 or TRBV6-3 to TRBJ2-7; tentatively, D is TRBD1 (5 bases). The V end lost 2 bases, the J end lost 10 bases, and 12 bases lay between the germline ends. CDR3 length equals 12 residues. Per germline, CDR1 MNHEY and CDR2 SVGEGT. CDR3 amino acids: CASSYPDRKQYF. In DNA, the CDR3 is TGTGCCAGCAGTTACCCCGACAGAAAACAGTACTTC.

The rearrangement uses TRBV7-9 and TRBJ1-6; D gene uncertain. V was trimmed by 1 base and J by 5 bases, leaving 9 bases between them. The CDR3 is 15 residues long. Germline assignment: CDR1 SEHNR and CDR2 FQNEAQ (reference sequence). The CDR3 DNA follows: TGTGCCAGCAGCTTAGATCAAGCTAATAATTCACCCCTCCACTTT. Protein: CASSLDQANNSPLHF. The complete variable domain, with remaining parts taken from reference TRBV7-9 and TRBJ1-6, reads DTGVSQNPRHKITKRGQNVTFRCDPISEHNRLYWYRQTLGQGPEFLTYFQNEAQLEKSRLLSDRFSAERPKGSFSTLEIQRTEQGDSAMYLCASSLDQANNSPLHFGNGTRLTVT.

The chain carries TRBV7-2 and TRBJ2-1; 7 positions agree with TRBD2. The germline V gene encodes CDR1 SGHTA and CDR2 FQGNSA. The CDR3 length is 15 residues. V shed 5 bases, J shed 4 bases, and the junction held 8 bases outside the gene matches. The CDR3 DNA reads TGTGCCAGCAGCCCCACGGCGGGGGTGTACAATGAGCAGTTCTTC. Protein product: CASSPTAGVYNEQFF.

CDR3 sequence: CASSPPWRNTEAFF. CDR3 coding DNA: TGTGCCAGCAGCCCCCCATGGAGGAACACTGAAGCTTTCTTT. The rearrangement links TRBV7-2 to TRBJ1-1; D is ambiguous. The CDR3 totals 14 residues. Trimming cost V 5 bases and J 1 base, with 11 bases left between them. Germline V gene lookup returns CDR1 SGHTA and CDR2 FQGNSA.

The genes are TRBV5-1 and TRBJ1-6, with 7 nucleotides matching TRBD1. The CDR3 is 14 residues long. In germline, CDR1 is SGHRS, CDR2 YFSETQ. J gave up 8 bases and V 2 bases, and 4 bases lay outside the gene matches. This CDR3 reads CASSFDREDSPLHF. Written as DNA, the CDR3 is TGCGCCAGCAGCTTCGACAGGGAGGATTCACCCCTCCACTTT.